A single sample gave rise to the 2 T cell receptor beta chains below, sequenced in a study of CD8+ T cells in alopecia areata. Extracted RNA was reverse transcribed, and the resulting cDNA served as sequencing template. The table came from immunoSEQ multiplex PCR; TCRdb's copy has only in-frame clones and leaves some out. The sample shows 200,000 to 250,000 clones, approximately 61% of them seen only once. This specimen consisted of CD4+ T cells sorted from blood, obtained at week 0. These receptors were collected from a human donor with alopecia areata.

This clone came up a few times. The same CDR3 also results from other DNA sequences found in this sample. The chain carries TRBV29-1 and TRBJ2-2; D uncertain. The germline V gene encodes CDR1 SQVTM and CDR2 ANQGSEA. Trimming shortened V by 4 bases and J by 6 bases, and 6 bases separated the two germline ends. CDR3 size: 11 residues. CDR3 sequence reads: CSVGSPGELFF. The CDR3 DNA is TGCAGCGTTGGATCCCCCGGGGAGCTGTTTTTT.

The gene calls are TRBV5-1 and TRBJ2-5; D possibly corresponds to TRBD2 (6 bases). The germline V gene encodes CDR1 SGHRS and CDR2 YFSETQ. V was clipped by 3 bases and J by 5 bases, with 17 bases between them. This CDR3 region has 15 residues. The CDR3 DNA sequence: TGCGCCAGCAGCTCCCTGACGGGGGATCAGGAGACCCAGTACTTC. This codes for CASSSLTGDQETQYF. The full variable domain, completed using reference TRBV5-1 and TRBJ2-5, is KAGVTQTPRYLIKTRGQQVTLSCSPISGHRSVSWYQQTPGQGLQFLFEYFSETQRNKGNFPGRFSGRQFSNSRSEMNVSTLELGDSALYLCASSSLTGDQETQYFGPGTRLLVL.